One and the same sample provided the 19 T cell receptor beta chains below, sequenced in a study of CD8 T cells in ankylosing spondylitis. Each CDR3 protein is one row after TCRdb ran MiXCR on the 5' RACE reads. The sample includes 200,000 to 300,000 distinct CDR3 sequences, approximately 24% of them seen just once. The specimen was blood, either unsorted or a sorted T cell fraction (not recorded which). The receptors originated from a male donor with ankylosing spondylitis or in good health (not recorded which).

This clonotype has just a few counts. The V call is TRBV20-1, the J call TRBJ2-7; 9 bases line up with TRBD1. CDR1 is DFQATT and CDR2 is SNEGSKA in the germline V gene (reference sequence). With V trimmed by 4 bases and J by 1 base, 8 bases remained unmatched. The CDR3 length is 15 residues. The CDR3 sequence: CSANKGQGRSYEQYF. The DNA for the CDR3 is TGCAGTGCTAATAAGGGACAGGGTAGGTCCTACGAGCAGTACTTC.

The gene calls are TRBV6-1 and TRBJ1-3, with D maybe TRBD1 (6 bases). From germline, CDR1 is MNHNS and CDR2 SASEGT. V was pared by 4 bases and J by 0 bases, with 13 bases between. The CDR3 totals 16 residues. CDR3 sequence: CASSGYGQISGNTIYF. DNA for the CDR3: TGTGCCAGCAGTGGATACGGACAGATCTCTGGAAACACCATATATTTT.

This chain links TRBV20-1 with TRBJ2-3; D is unresolved. The CDR3 runs 17 residues. The germline V gene encodes CDR1 DFQATT and CDR2 SNEGSKA (reference sequence). Trimming pared 0 bases from V and 0 bases from J, leaving 16 bases between. The CDR3 is CSARDPRSPTSTDTQYF. As DNA, the CDR3 is TGCAGTGCTAGAGATCCTAGATCGCCGACTAGCACAGATACGCAGTATTTT.

J is TRBJ1-2 and V is TRBV10-1; 9 bases are shared with TRBD1. V shed 3 bases and J 8 bases; nucleotides not matched to a gene: 4. The CDR3 consists of 13 residues. Per the germline V gene, CDR1 is WNHNN and CDR2 is SYGVQD (reference sequence). CDR3: CASSDRTGAGYTF. The CDR3 region has the DNA TGCGCCAGCAGTGACAGGACAGGGGCCGGCTACACCTTC.

The gene calls are TRBV20-1 and TRBJ2-5, with D possibly TRBD1 on 5 matching bases. V was trimmed by 6 bases and J by 3 bases, leaving 14 bases between them. This CDR3 is built from 13 residues. CDR1 is DFQATT and CDR2 is SNEGSKA in the germline V gene (reference sequence). The CDR3 nucleotides are TGCAGTGCAACCTATCAGGGCGAAGAGACCCAGTACTTC. Translation gives CSATYQGEETQYF.

The V call is TRBV5-1, the J call TRBJ1-1, with unresolved D. Trimming took off 0 bases at V and 10 bases at J, with 13 bases between the two ends. This CDR3 has 13 amino acids. CDR1 and CDR2 (germline): SGHRS, YFSETQ. The CDR3 sequence: CASSLDEPGVAFF. CDR3 in DNA: TGCGCCAGCAGCTTGGATGAACCCGGGGTAGCTTTCTTT.

The chain combines TRBV2 with TRBJ2-5; 7 bases map to TRBD1. J gave up 3 bases and V 5 bases, and 6 bases lay outside the gene matches. Per the germline V gene, CDR1 is SNHLY and CDR2 is FYNNEI. The CDR3 is 14 residues long. The CDR3 loop reads CASSRDRNEETQYF. In nucleotides, the CDR3 is TGTGCCAGCAGTCGGGACAGAAACGAAGAGACCCAGTACTTC.

V is TRBV10-3 and J is TRBJ1-5, with D hard to call. The ends were cut back, 7 bases at V and 4 bases at J, with 11 bases in the middle. This CDR3 has 13 residues. The germline V gene has CDR1 ENHRY and CDR2 SYGVKD. The CDR3 reads CAITPVTNQPQHF. CDR3 sequence (DNA): TGTGCCATCACCCCCGTTACTAATCAGCCCCAGCATTTT.

The V gene is TRBV29-1, the J gene TRBJ2-3, with 12 bases fitting TRBD1. V was clipped by 3 bases and J by 5 bases; unmatched bases: 9. Germline V gives CDR1 SQVTM, CDR2 ANQGSEA. The CDR3 sequence is 16 residues long. This chain's CDR3 is CSVEDLRDRGQDTQYF. CDR3 nucleotide sequence: TGCAGCGTTGAGGACCTCCGGGACAGGGGGCAAGATACGCAGTATTTT.

This clonotype was seen a few times. The rearrangement joins TRBV11-2 to TRBJ2-5; D is ambiguous. The V gene's germline CDR1 is SGHAT and CDR2 FQNNGV. With 5 bases removed from V and 6 bases from J, the gap between germline ends came to 10 bases. The CDR3 length is 12 residues. In nucleotides, the CDR3 is TGTGCCAGCAGCCCGACGATCCAGACCCAGTACTTC. Protein product: CASSPTIQTQYF.

A single count supports this clonotype. The rearrangement uses TRBV5-5 and TRBJ2-3; D unresolved. Germline lookup yields CDR1 SGHKS and CDR2 YYEKEE (reference sequence). Trimming cost V 7 bases and J 7 bases, with 16 bases left between them. The CDR3 is 13 residues long. The CDR3 spells CASGPWHLYTQYF. The CDR3 DNA reads as TGTGCCAGCGGCCCCTGGCACCTCTATACGCAGTATTTT. The full variable domain, in which reference TRBV5-5 and TRBJ2-3 provide the parts outside the CDR3, is DAGVTQSPTHLIKTRGQQVTLRCSPISGHKSVSWYQQVLGQGPQFIFQYYEKEERGRGNFPDRFSARQFPNYSSELNVNALLLGDSALYLCASGPWHLYTQYFGPGTRLTVL.

This clonotype was recorded many times. This CDR3 reads CASSESGVQGRGTQYF. The CDR3 DNA follows: TGTGCCAGCAGTGAATCCGGGGTACAGGGACGCGGGACCCAGTACTTC. The chain is built from TRBV25-1 and TRBJ2-5, with D perhaps TRBD1 (6 bases). The germline CDR1 and CDR2 sequences are MGHDK and SYGVNS. Between the trimmed V and J ends, which lost 1 base and 7 bases, there was a span of 19 bases. This CDR3 spans 16 amino acids.

The chain is built from TRBV7-8 and TRBJ2-1, with D maybe TRBD2 (6 bases). The CDR3 length is 16 residues. Trimming pared 1 base from V and 0 bases from J, leaving 10 bases between. Per the germline V gene, CDR1 is SGHVS and CDR2 is FQNEAQ. CDR3 bases: TGTGCCAGCAGCTTAGGCGGGGTCAGCTCCTACAATGAGCAGTTCTTC. This gives the protein CASSLGGVSSYNEQFF.

The table lists this clonotype with many counts. This sequence joins TRBV20-1 and TRBJ1-4, with D uncertain. The V gene's germline CDR1 is DFQATT and CDR2 SNEGSKA (reference sequence). The CDR3 extends over 15 amino acids. Trimming left V 5 bases short and J 0 bases short, with 13 bases between. The CDR3 here is CSASDRATTNEKLFF. The CDR3 DNA reads TGCAGTGCTTCCGACCGGGCAACAACTAATGAAAAACTGTTTTTT.

This clonotype was observed at least ten times. This chain links TRBV20-1 with TRBJ1-5; D remains ambiguous. Germline values: CDR1 DFQATT, CDR2 SNEGSKA (reference sequence). There are 14 residues in the CDR3. The germline V and J ends were trimmed by 6 bases and 4 bases, with 16 bases remaining between them. In DNA, the CDR3 is TGCAGTGCCACGGGAGTCAGAGCAAATCAGCCCCAGCATTTT. It codes for CSATGVRANQPQHF.

This clonotype has just a few counts. The V and J genes are TRBV20-1 and TRBJ2-3; 8 nucleotides line up with TRBD2. From germline, CDR1 is DFQATT and CDR2 SNEGSKA (reference sequence). V lost 6 bases, J lost 6 bases, and 5 bases stayed unmatched. This CDR3 has 12 residues. CDR3 in DNA: TGCAGTGCCGTGAGACTAGCGGATACGCAGTATTTT. Its translation: CSAVRLADTQYF.

This clonotype was seen only a few times. The V and J genes are TRBV10-1 and TRBJ2-7; 7 bases map to TRBD1. Germline lookup yields CDR1 WNHNN and CDR2 SYGVQD (reference sequence). The CDR3 is 14 residues long. V trimming: 4 bases; J trimming: 5 bases; junction bases outside the gene matches: 8. CDR3 nucleotide sequence: TGCGCCAGCAGTGGACGACAGGGTTTCAACGAGCAGTACTTC. Translation: CASSGRQGFNEQYF.

This clonotype was recorded a few times. The chain joins TRBV29-1 to TRBJ1-2, with unresolved D. Germline CDR1 SQVTM, CDR2 ANQGSEA. This CDR3 spans 14 amino acids. V shed 0 bases and J shed 8 bases, with 16 bases lying between them. In nucleotides, the CDR3 is TGCAGCGTTGAAGAGTATGACGGAGTATGGGGCTACACCTTC. This sequence encodes CSVEEYDGVWGYTF.

This clonotype showed up many times. The chain carries TRBV20-1 and TRBJ2-1; D is unclear. CDR3 length: 13 amino acids. In germline, CDR1 is DFQATT, CDR2 SNEGSKA (reference sequence). The V end was cut by 6 bases, the J end by 0 bases, with 9 bases between. CDR3 in DNA: TGCAGTGCAGTTCCCAGCTCCTACAATGAGCAGTTCTTC. Its translation: CSAVPSSYNEQFF.